This TCR beta chain was recorded in a study of blood T cells in healthy people across ages. Overall study findings and caveats: It was found that TCR beta diversity correlated strongly with the percentage of naive T cells. Significant beta diversity loss was already apparent by age approximately 36, declining roughly linearly.

A second PCR of about 7 to 11 cycles used a sample-barcoded 5' primer and a J-beta primer mix. MiXCR, run by TCRdb on the 5' RACE reads, gives a single entry per CDR3 protein. The data show hundreds of thousands of distinct CDR3 sequences, with about 30% seen just once and around 14% held by the top ten. This clonotype has only one observation. No antigen is known for it. At one end the junction does not follow the germline gene, possibly because of a read error. Donors were systemically healthy Caucasian individuals from Russia aged 6 to 90 years. No fewer than 6 micrograms of total RNA were isolated from every sample. The TCR sequence derives from a woman older than 75 in good health. Material for sequencing was blood.

CDR3 residues: CASSFTGTGFGTEAFF. The CDR3, as DNA: TGTGCCAGTAGCTTTACCGGGACAGGGTTTGGCACTGAAGCTTTCTTT. V usage is TRBV7-2 and J usage is TRBJ1-1; 9 positions agree with TRBD1. This CDR3 has 16 amino acids. CDR1 SGHTA and CDR2 FQGNSA come from the germline V gene.